One and the same sample provided the 27 T cell receptor beta chains below, sequenced in a study of blood T cell repertoires in COVID-19. Assay used: immunoSEQ multiplex PCR; TCRdb lists only in-frame clones, some missing. The sample shows 88,000 or so clones, approximately 87% of them seen only once. Sequenced input: peripheral blood. The receptor set was obtained from a human donor in a cohort sampled during active COVID-19.

The chain links TRBV9 to TRBJ2-7, with 7 bases lining up with TRBD2. This CDR3 region has 15 residues. Germline V gene data show CDR1 as SGDLS and CDR2 as YYNGEE. V shed 4 bases and J 1 base; nucleotides not matched to a gene: 8. The CDR3 coding sequence is TGTGCCAGCAGCTGGGGAGGGGAGGGGTCCTACGAGCAGTACTTC. It translates to CASSWGGEGSYEQYF.

This chain joins TRBV10-2 and TRBJ2-5; D is uncertain. The V and J ends lost 3 bases and 1 base respectively, with 9 bases between them. Germline CDR1 and CDR2: WSHSY and SAAADI. CDR3 length equals 14 residues. The CDR3 DNA is TGCGCCAGCAGTGAAATTGGCAGCCAAGAGACCCAGTACTTC. Its protein product is CASSEIGSQETQYF.

In this sample, this clone turned up a few times. The gene calls are TRBV7-3 and TRBJ1-2; TRBD1 matches 12 bases. V was pared by 5 bases and J by 4 bases, with 8 bases of the junction left unmatched. The length of the CDR3 is 16 residues. The germline V gene has CDR1 SGHTA and CDR2 FQGTGA. CDR3 nucleotides: TGTGCCAGCAGCCCGCCGGGACAGGGGGCCGGCTATGGCTACACCTTC. It translates to CASSPPGQGAGYGYTF. The full variable domain, rest sourced from reference TRBV7-3 and TRBJ1-2, is GAGVSQTPSNKVTEKGKYVELRCDPISGHTALYWYRQSLGQGPEFLIYFQGTGAADDSGLPNDRFFAVRPEGSVSTLKIQRTERGDSAVYLCASSPPGQGAGYGYTFGSGTRLTVV.

This rearrangement joins TRBV14 to TRBJ2-1; D possibly corresponds to TRBD1 (5 bases). The germline gives CDR1 SGHDN, CDR2 FVKESK. CDR3 length equals 14 residues. V lost 1 base and J lost 4, with 8 bases in between. CDR3 nucleotides: TGTGCCAGCAGCCAAGCTGACAGATACAATGAGCAGTTCTTC. It specifies CASSQADRYNEQFF.

V is TRBV3-1 (or the pseudogene TRBV3-2) and J is TRBJ2-1, with TRBD2 identical over 14 bases. Losses at the gene ends were 4 bases for V and 7 bases for J; bases not matched to a gene: 3. This CDR3 has 15 residues. The V gene's germline CDR1 is LGHDT and CDR2 YNNKEL (reference sequence). CDR3 sequence: CASSLGLAGVNEQFF. In DNA form, the CDR3 reads TGTGCCAGCAGCCTGGGACTAGCGGGAGTGAATGAGCAGTTCTTC.

The rearrangement links TRBV15 to TRBJ2-6, with D possibly being TRBD2 (6 bases). Trimming shortened V by 1 base and J by 2 bases, and 12 bases separated the two germline ends. The CDR3 runs 17 residues. Germline CDR1 is LNHNV and CDR2 is YYDKDF (reference sequence). CDR3 sequence reads: CATSRVGGGAGANVLTF. For the CDR3, the DNA is TGTGCCACCAGCAGAGTGGGGGGTGGCGCTGGGGCCAACGTCCTGACTTTC.

This chain uses TRBV5-5 with TRBJ2-6, with TRBD1 matching over 8 bases. This CDR3 contains 17 residues. Per germline, CDR1 SGHKS and CDR2 YYEKEE (reference sequence). V lost 5 bases, J lost 2 bases, and 9 bases stayed unmatched. The CDR3 DNA is TGTGCCAGCAGACAACCGCAGGGGGCTGCTGGGGCCAACGTCCTGACTTTC. It specifies CASRQPQGAAGANVLTF.

The chain has TRBV7-3 and TRBJ2-1; perhaps TRBD1 as D (5 bases). With 4 bases removed from V and 4 bases from J, the gap between germline ends came to 11 bases. CDR1 is SGHTA, CDR2 FQGTGA, per germline. This CDR3 region has 14 residues. The CDR3 is CASSSSDMYNEQFF. Here the CDR3 DNA reads TGTGCCAGCAGCTCATCGGACATGTACAATGAGCAGTTCTTC. The full variable domain, its missing parts supplied by reference TRBV7-3 and TRBJ2-1, is GAGVSQTPSNKVTEKGKYVELRCDPISGHTALYWYRQSLGQGPEFLIYFQGTGAADDSGLPNDRFFAVRPEGSVSTLKIQRTERGDSAVYLCASSSSDMYNEQFFGPGTRLTVL.

The J gene is TRBJ2-7, the V gene TRBV28, with a possible D match to TRBD2 (6 bases). This CDR3 is built from 16 residues. The germline gives CDR1 MDHEN, CDR2 SYDVKM. The ends were cut back, 9 bases at V and 6 bases at J, with 27 bases in the middle. The CDR3 region is CASSEARGGGPREQYF. The CDR3 DNA is TGTGCCAGTTCGGAGGCTCGTGGGGGAGGCCCGCGCGAGCAGTACTTC.

This clone has just one count. A junction boundary mismatches the germline segment, possibly from a read error. CDR3 DNA: TGTGCCAGCAGCTTATTGGGGGCTATCGGGGAGACCCAGTACTTC. Translation gives CASSLLGAIGETQYF. The chain carries TRBV27 and TRBJ2-5; D might be TRBD1 (6 bases). This CDR3 region has 15 residues. Looked up from germline, CDR1 is MNHEY and CDR2 is SMNVEV (reference sequence).

The chain has TRBV13 and TRBJ1-6; unclear D gene. CDR1 and CDR2 from the germline V gene are PRHDT and FYEKMQ (reference sequence). V was pared by 5 bases and J by 3 bases, with 8 bases between. This CDR3 has 14 amino acids. CDR3 nucleotide sequence: TGTGCCAGCAGCCCCCGGGACTATAATTCACCCCTCCACTTT. It is translated as CASSPRDYNSPLHF.

This chain links TRBV14 with TRBJ2-2; D is uncertain. The germline V and J ends were trimmed by 2 bases and 3 bases, with 7 bases remaining between them. The germline V gene encodes CDR1 SGHDN and CDR2 FVKESK. The CDR3 consists of 14 residues. CDR3 in amino acids: CASSQRQDTGELFF. CDR3 nucleotides: TGTGCCAGCAGCCAACGGCAGGACACCGGGGAGCTGTTTTTT.

CDR3 protein: CASSEQGAREKLFF. Written as DNA, the CDR3 is TGTGCCAGCAGCGAACAGGGGGCTCGGGAAAAACTGTTTTTT. The V and J genes are TRBV5-4 and TRBJ1-4; 9 positions agree with TRBD1. The J segment lost 8 bases and the V segment lost 4 bases, leaving 6 bases of the junction unmatched. The CDR3 covers 14 residues. Germline V gene data show CDR1 as SGHNT and CDR2 as YYREEE (reference sequence).

This clone was seen just once. V and J are TRBV7-3 and TRBJ2-5; 10 positions match TRBD1. J was trimmed by 5 bases and V by 5 bases; bases with no gene match: 8. Per germline, CDR1 SGHTA and CDR2 FQGTGA. CDR3 length: 15 amino acids. The CDR3 DNA is TGTGCCAGCAGCCCCGACAGGGGGCCTACGGAGACCCAGTACTTC. Encoded protein: CASSPDRGPTETQYF.

The rearrangement joins TRBV7-8 to TRBJ1-1; D perhaps matches TRBD1 (6 bases). The CDR3 sequence is 14 residues long. Trimming pared 6 bases from V and 0 bases from J, leaving 11 bases between. Germline V CDR1 and CDR2: SGHVS, FQNEAQ. CDR3 amino acids: CASSRQAVNTEAFF. CDR3 coding DNA: TGTGCCAGCAGTAGACAGGCAGTGAACACTGAAGCTTTCTTT.

The CDR3 here is CSASLARGTEAFF. CDR3 DNA sequence: TGCAGTGCTAGTTTGGCTCGGGGCACTGAAGCTTTCTTT. The gene calls are TRBV20-1 and TRBJ1-1, with D uncertain. Germline-derived CDR1 and CDR2 are DFQATT and SNEGSKA (reference sequence). The V end was cut by 3 bases, the J end by 4 bases, with 12 bases between. The CDR3 sequence is 13 residues long.

This chain uses TRBV12-3 or TRBV12-4 with TRBJ2-4; D is unresolved. The CDR3 consists of 13 residues. V shed 2 bases and J shed 8 bases, with 10 bases lying between them. Here the CDR3 DNA reads TGTGCCAGCAGTTTACGGGTGATGGACATTCAGTACTTC. It specifies CASSLRVMDIQYF.

This rearrangement joins TRBV10-3 to TRBJ1-4; D ambiguous. Germline CDR1 and CDR2: ENHRY and SYGVKD. The V end lost 4 bases, the J end lost 4 bases, and 10 bases lay between the germline ends. The CDR3 runs 14 residues. CDR3: CAISARQLNEKLFF. The CDR3 nucleotides read TGTGCCATCAGTGCGCGGCAGCTTAATGAAAAACTGTTTTTT.

The chain joins TRBV2 to TRBJ2-5; TRBD1 might be the D (6 bases). The V gene's germline CDR1 is SNHLY and CDR2 FYNNEI. The CDR3 consists of 14 residues. Trimming shortened V by 6 bases and J by 5 bases, and 16 bases separated the two germline ends. Here the CDR3 reads CASRVQGTLETQYF. The CDR3 nucleotides read TGTGCCAGCAGGGTACAGGGTACTCTTGAGACCCAGTACTTC.

V and J are TRBV27 and TRBJ1-5, with a weak D call TRBD1 (5 bases). V was clipped by 4 bases and J by 4 bases, with 23 bases between them. Germline CDR1 and CDR2: MNHEY and SMNVEV (reference sequence). The CDR3 is 18 amino acids. CDR3 DNA sequence: TGTGCCAGCAGTTCGACCACAAAGCAGGGTGGATTAAATCAGCCCCAGCATTTT. This translates into CASSSTTKQGGLNQPQHF.

This rearrangement joins TRBV18 to TRBJ2-7; 10 bases fit TRBD1. The junction had 6 bases not matched to a gene; V was cut back by 6 bases and J by 1 base. Germline CDR1 is KGHSH and CDR2 is LQKENI. CDR3 length equals 15 residues. CDR3: CASSQTGGISYEQYF. The DNA for the CDR3 is TGTGCCAGCTCGCAGACAGGGGGCATTTCCTACGAGCAGTACTTC.

This clone has just a few counts. The chain joins TRBV5-1 to TRBJ2-1, with D uncertain. The V gene lost 8 bases and the J gene lost 0 bases, with 9 bases spanning the gap. Germline-derived CDR1 and CDR2 are SGHRS and YFSETQ. The CDR3 runs to 13 residues. CDR3 nucleotide sequence: TGCGCCAGGAGTAGAGACTCCTACAATGAGCAGTTCTTC. Its protein product is CARSRDSYNEQFF.

The rearrangement uses TRBV12-2 and TRBJ1-3. TRBV12-2 is deemed a pseudogene. The CDR3 contains 14 residues. The CDR3 spells CASPVRGSGNTIYF. In nucleotides, the CDR3 is TGTGCAAGTCCCGTTCGGGGCTCTGGAAACACCATATATTTT.

The CDR3 coding sequence is TGTGCCAGCAGCCCCCTGACAGGCATGAACACTGAAGCTTTCTTT. It codes for CASSPLTGMNTEAFF. V usage is TRBV7-2 and J usage is TRBJ1-1; D may be TRBD1 (6 bases). In germline, CDR1 is SGHTA, CDR2 FQGNSA. This CDR3 contains 15 residues. V lost 5 bases, J lost 0 bases, and 13 bases lay in between.

The V gene is TRBV18, the J gene TRBJ1-1; a weak D match, TRBD1 (6 bases). The length of the CDR3 is 14 residues. V was shortened by 4 bases and J by 0 bases, with 9 bases between the two germline ends. The V gene's germline CDR1 is KGHSH and CDR2 LQKENI. The CDR3 nucleotides read TGTGCCAGCTCACGGGACAAGATGAACACTGAAGCTTTCTTT. Encoded protein: CASSRDKMNTEAFF.

The V and J genes are TRBV13 and TRBJ2-2; TRBD2 agrees at 8 bases. CDR3 length: 19 amino acids. The trim removed 0 bases at V and 1 base at J, leaving 10 bases unmatched. Per the germline V gene, CDR1 is PRHDT and CDR2 is FYEKMQ (reference sequence). For the CDR3, the DNA is TGTGCCAGCAGCTTAGGGGGCGGGGGGACCAAAATGAACACCGGGGAGCTGTTTTTT. Translation gives CASSLGGGGTKMNTGELFF.

The rearrangement uses TRBV5-1 and TRBJ1-4; tentative D call: TRBD1 (6 bases). The ends were cut back, 4 bases at V and 1 base at J, with 14 bases in the middle. Per the germline V gene, CDR1 is SGHRS and CDR2 is YFSETQ. The CDR3 runs to 16 residues. CDR3 DNA sequence: TGCGCCAGCAGCCAGGGGATTGCAGAAACTAATGAAAAACTGTTTTTT. Protein sequence: CASSQGIAETNEKLFF.